This record covers a single T cell receptor (beta chain). Its antigen remains undetermined. No much larger clone is present one base from it, and per-base qualities are unavailable. The germline V end is reduced by 1 base and the J end by 4 bases; junction bases left unmatched: 6. Its CDR3 holds 16 amino acids, cysteine through phenylalanine. This entry keeps only the CDR3 DNA: 48 bases, framed from base 1. From the germline V gene (reference sequence), CDR1 is MNHEY and CDR2 is SMNVEV. The collaborating institutions used their own protocols to collect whole blood in K2EDTA tubes. For TCRbeta analysis, collaborators shipped samples as frozen whole blood, isolated PBMCs, or DNA extracted from either of those sample types. The immunoSEQ Assay, a bias-controlled multiplex PCR, was used to amplify TCRbeta CDR3 regions from genomic DNA. From the authors' description of their analysis: Within the assay, amplification of reference gene primers was used to estimate how many nucleated cells each sample contained. Sequence reads were collapsed and filtered to measure the absolute abundance of every unique TCRbeta CDR3 rearrangement. For each sample, productive Simpson clonality was calculated as the square root of Simpson's diversity index over productive rearrangements. TCRdb mirrors the immuneACCESS table, restricted to in-frame sequences. Some clones are absent from its copies; in checked studies, under half trace to an unresolved V gene, and the reason for the others is unknown. V and J calls plus clone size are reproduced from that table; the DNA served to infer D and trimming. The sample table records roughly 43,000 clones; 85% to 90% of these occur just once. More than 15% of the sample is taken by the ten largest.

The sample comes from a study of blood T cell repertoires in COVID-19 (dated by TCRdb to about 2020). Background for the entire study: The collaborator samples originated in the United States, Italy and Spain and spanned the acute and convalescent phases of COVID-19. Deeply sampled blood TCRbeta repertoires from subjects exposed to, actively infected with, or recovered from COVID-19 were included in the dataset. Nearly every sample came with metadata listing a de-identified subject ID, COVID-19 status, age in years and sex. The prospective study material was composed of cDNA or gDNA derived from T cells, B-cell-depleted T cells, or PBMCs. HLA class I and class II types, where available, came from metadata supplied by the sample provider rather than from assay-based typing. Samples were obtained from the ongoing ImmuneRACE study (first 160 participants) and from roughly 1,300 subjects provided by 6 global collaborators. The repertoires were made available in a free public database intended to serve as a resource for research on the immune response to SARS-CoV-2. The full study reports these points: The quantity of clinical and demographic metadata differed by source and by participant and was supplied without curation.

The chain uses TRBV27 and TRBJ1-2; 10 bases in the middle match TRBD1. The source is a human donor in a cohort sampled during active COVID-19. Sequenced input: peripheral blood. Read as DNA, the sequence is TGTGCCAGCAGTTTATATTGGGACAGGGGAGCCTATGGCTACACCTTC. The translation is CASSLYWDRGAYGYTF.